The 19 T cell receptor beta chains reported below all come from one sample, sequenced in a study of response to subunit inactivated influenza vaccine. From the RT-PCR reads, TCRdb called clonotypes with MiXCR, one entry per CDR3 protein. This table has approximately 570,000 distinct CDR3 sequences, less than 10% appearing once. This material consisted of PBMCs from blood, taken less than 30 months after vaccination. These receptor sequences come from a man between 50 and 70 years old who received an inactivated influenza vaccine.

In its sample, this clonotype was seen many times. V is TRBV11-1 and J is TRBJ2-1; D call uncertain. The CDR3 is 15 amino acids. Trimming cost V 3 bases and J 0 bases, with 9 bases left between them. Germline V gives CDR1 SGHAT, CDR2 FQDESV (reference sequence). Written as DNA, the CDR3 is TGTGCCAGCAGCTTTAGGCGTTCCTCCTACAATGAGCAGTTCTTC. This codes for CASSFRRSSYNEQFF.

This clonotype turned up a few times. This chain uses TRBV6-1 with TRBJ2-5; D remains unclear. This CDR3 has 14 amino acids. Germline V gives CDR1 MNHNS, CDR2 SASEGT. Trimming stripped 3 bases from V and 1 base from J, with 9 bases between. This CDR3 is CASSDRKIQETQYF. The DNA for the CDR3 is TGTGCCAGCAGTGACAGGAAAATCCAAGAGACCCAGTACTTC.

This clonotype has ten or more counts. V is TRBV9 and J is TRBJ2-1, with D uncertain. Trimming stripped 0 bases from V and 5 bases from J, with 6 bases between. The CDR3 is made up of 13 amino acids. The germline V gene encodes CDR1 SGDLS and CDR2 YYNGEE. CDR3 DNA: TGTGCCAGCAGCGTAGGCGTCGACAATGAGCAGTTCTTC. This gives the protein CASSVGVDNEQFF.

The sample holds a few counts of this clonotype. The genes are TRBV7-9 and TRBJ2-7; 7 bases align to TRBD2. Germline CDR1 and CDR2: SEHNR and FQNEAQ (reference sequence). The V and J ends lost 8 bases and 5 bases, in that order; junction bases with no gene match: 18. The length of the CDR3 is 16 residues. Here the CDR3 DNA reads TGTGCCAGCGCGGCTAGCGGACCCCCACCTACCGACGAGCAGTACTTC. Amino acids: CASAASGPPPTDEQYF.

The table lists this clonotype with many counts. The rearrangement uses TRBV20-1 and TRBJ2-5; no clear D gene. Germline values: CDR1 DFQATT, CDR2 SNEGSKA (reference sequence). V was shortened by 3 bases and J by 1 base, with 6 bases between the two germline ends. This CDR3 spans 12 amino acids. CDR3 residues: CSASSSQETQYF. The DNA for the CDR3 is TGCAGTGCTAGTTCCTCCCAAGAGACCCAGTACTTC.

This clonotype was seen repeatedly, ten times or more. The chain couples TRBV11-2 to TRBJ2-7, with 13 bases matching TRBD2. Trimming removed 4 bases from V and 7 bases from J; junction bases left unmatched: 7. Germline V gene lookup returns CDR1 SGHAT and CDR2 FQNNGV. This CDR3 is 15 amino acids long. CDR3 residues: CASSWGLAGLGEQYF. The CDR3 DNA follows: TGTGCCAGCAGCTGGGGACTAGCGGGATTAGGGGAGCAGTACTTC.

This clonotype has at least ten counts. The rearrangement uses TRBV18 and TRBJ2-4; 7 nucleotides line up with TRBD1. The CDR3 runs 14 residues. CDR1 is KGHSH and CDR2 is LQKENI in the germline V gene. Losses at the gene ends were 0 bases for V and 6 bases for J; bases not matched to a gene: 2. CDR3 coding DNA: TGTGCCAGCTCACCACCCGCAGGGGGAAACATTCAGTACTTC. As protein: CASSPPAGGNIQYF.

This clonotype occurred a few times. The chain couples TRBV7-2 to TRBJ2-5, with 7 nucleotides matching TRBD1. Germline V gene data show CDR1 as SGHTA and CDR2 as FQGNSA. Germline trimming cut 5 bases from V and 5 bases from J; bases unmatched to any gene: 8. The CDR3 has 14 amino acids. In DNA form, the CDR3 reads TGTGCCAGCAGCCCAAGACAGGGTACGGAGACCCAGTACTTC. It encodes CASSPRQGTETQYF.

The chain joins TRBV27 to TRBJ2-4; the match to TRBD2 covers 8 bases. V was pared by 6 bases and J by 4 bases, with 11 bases of the junction left unmatched. The CDR3 consists of 16 residues. The germline gives CDR1 MNHEY, CDR2 SMNVEV (reference sequence). CDR3 protein: CASRRWASGGKNIQYF. Here the CDR3 DNA reads TGTGCCAGCAGGAGGTGGGCGAGCGGGGGAAAAAACATTCAGTACTTC.

The chain joins TRBV20-1 to TRBJ1-2; TRBD1 might be the D (6 bases). Germline CDR1 and CDR2: DFQATT and SNEGSKA (reference sequence). This CDR3 is built from 15 residues. V lost 3 bases and J lost 13, with 27 bases in between. CDR3 residues: CSASPPGHSGASPTF. In DNA, the CDR3 is TGCAGTGCTAGCCCCCCGGGCCACTCGGGGGCAAGTCCCACCTTC.

At least ten counts were recorded for this clonotype. The rearrangement links TRBV12-5 to TRBJ2-7; TRBD1 or TRBD2 may be the D gene (5 bases each). This CDR3 has 12 amino acids. The germline V and J ends were trimmed by 6 bases and 3 bases, with 9 bases remaining between them. Germline loops: CDR1 LGHNT, CDR2 FRNRAP. This CDR3 is CASGRDLYEQYF. CDR3 bases: TGTGCTAGTGGCAGGGACCTCTACGAGCAGTACTTC.

This clonotype was seen a handful of times. V gene TRBV5-1 combines with J gene TRBJ2-3; TRBD1 or TRBD2 may be the D gene (5 bases each). Germline V lookup: CDR1 SGHRS, CDR2 YFSETQ. This CDR3 contains 17 residues. Trimming cost V 1 base and J 4 bases, with 19 bases left between them. CDR3 sequence (DNA): TGCGCCAGCAGCTTGTACCTGGGACGGCCCCGCGCAGATACGCAGTATTTT. Amino acid sequence: CASSLYLGRPRADTQYF.

The sample holds a few counts of this clonotype. V is TRBV20-1 and J is TRBJ2-5; 12 nucleotides agree with TRBD1. Per the germline V gene, CDR1 is DFQATT and CDR2 is SNEGSKA (reference sequence). The length of the CDR3 is 13 residues. Unmatched junction bases numbered 8, after V lost 6 bases and J lost 9 bases. CDR3 protein: CSAVGQGAKAQYF. The DNA of the CDR3 is TGCAGTGCCGTGGGACAGGGGGCAAAGGCCCAGTACTTC.

The chain carries TRBV6-2 or TRBV6-3 and TRBJ2-1; 7 bases align to TRBD2. Germline CDR1 reads MNHEY; CDR2 reads SVGEGT. V dropped 10 bases and J dropped 4; count of bases not matched to a gene: 13. This CDR3 has 15 amino acids. For the CDR3, the DNA is TGTGCCATAGGGAGATCTCTAGCGGCTTACAATGAGCAGTTCTTC. Its protein product is CAIGRSLAAYNEQFF.

This clonotype has more than one count but fewer than ten. The chain uses TRBV7-2 and TRBJ2-7, with unresolved D. Germline assignment: CDR1 SGHTA and CDR2 FQGNSA. CDR3 length: 13 amino acids. Trimming left V 6 bases short and J 9 bases short, with 18 bases between. CDR3 protein: CASSRDVISRQYF. The CDR3 region has the DNA TGTGCCAGCAGTCGAGACGTCATTTCCCGGCAGTACTTC. Variable domain in full (rest from reference TRBV7-2 and TRBJ2-7): GAGVSQSPSNKVTEKGKDVELRCDPISGHTALYWYRQSLGQGLEFLIYFQGNSAPDKSGLPSDRFSAERTGGSVSTLTIQRTQQEDSAVYLCASSRDVISRQYFGPGTRLTVT.

This clonotype was seen a handful of times. The chain is built from TRBV4-2 and TRBJ1-1, with a weak D call TRBD1 (6 bases). The germline gives CDR1 LGHNA, CDR2 YNFKEQ. Deletions cut 2 bases from V and 5 bases from J, with 12 bases between. The CDR3 consists of 14 residues. CDR3 in DNA: TGTGCCAGCAGCCAACTCGAGGGGGAAACTGAAGCTTTCTTT. This gives the protein CASSQLEGETEAFF.

The table lists this clonotype with many counts. This chain uses TRBV2 with TRBJ2-2; D is undetermined. Trimming removed 7 bases from V and 4 bases from J, with 4 bases in between. Germline lookup yields CDR1 SNHLY and CDR2 FYNNEI. There are 11 residues in the CDR3. This chain's CDR3 is CASKFTGELFF. Written as DNA, the CDR3 is TGTGCCAGCAAATTCACCGGGGAGCTGTTTTTT.

A few counts support this clonotype. V gene TRBV28 combines with J gene TRBJ1-1; D gene ambiguous. The CDR3 contains 14 residues. Germline V lookup: CDR1 MDHEN, CDR2 SYDVKM. The V end was cut by 6 bases, the J end by 11 bases, with 22 bases between. The CDR3: CASSPFGWTGGAFF. As DNA, the CDR3 is TGTGCCAGCAGCCCGTTTGGGTGGACCGGTGGGGCTTTCTTT.

The chain links TRBV20-1 to TRBJ1-5, with 10 bases identical to TRBD1. This CDR3 region has 17 residues. With V trimmed by 5 bases and J by 7 bases, 17 bases remained unmatched. Germline V gene data show CDR1 as DFQATT and CDR2 as SNEGSKA (reference sequence). This CDR3 reads CSAEPYRDRGFVQPQHF. The CDR3 nucleotides read TGCAGTGCTGAACCCTACCGGGACAGGGGTTTTGTGCAGCCCCAGCATTTT.